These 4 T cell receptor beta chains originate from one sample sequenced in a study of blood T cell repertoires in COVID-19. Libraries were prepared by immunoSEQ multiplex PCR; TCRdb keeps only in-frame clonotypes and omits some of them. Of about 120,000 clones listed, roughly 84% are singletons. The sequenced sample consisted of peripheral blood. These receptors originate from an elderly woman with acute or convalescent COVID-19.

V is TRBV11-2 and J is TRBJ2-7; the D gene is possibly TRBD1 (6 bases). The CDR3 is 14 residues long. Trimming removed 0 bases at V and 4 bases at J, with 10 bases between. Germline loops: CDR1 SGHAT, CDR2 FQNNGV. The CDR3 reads CASSLEQGRYEQYF. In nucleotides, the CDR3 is TGTGCCAGCAGCTTAGAACAGGGAAGGTACGAGCAGTACTTC.

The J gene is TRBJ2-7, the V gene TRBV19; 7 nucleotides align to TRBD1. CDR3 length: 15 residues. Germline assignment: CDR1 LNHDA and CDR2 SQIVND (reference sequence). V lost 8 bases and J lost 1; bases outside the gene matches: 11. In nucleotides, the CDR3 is TGTGCCAGTTCCAGGGGGACAATCCTATCCTACGAGCAGTACTTC. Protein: CASSRGTILSYEQYF. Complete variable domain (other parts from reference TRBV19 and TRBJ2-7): DGGITQSPKYLFRKEGQNVTLSCEQNLNHDAMYWYRQDPGQGLRLIYYSQIVNDFQKGDIAEGYSVSREKKESFPLTVTSAQKNPTAFYLCASSRGTILSYEQYFGPGTRLTVT.

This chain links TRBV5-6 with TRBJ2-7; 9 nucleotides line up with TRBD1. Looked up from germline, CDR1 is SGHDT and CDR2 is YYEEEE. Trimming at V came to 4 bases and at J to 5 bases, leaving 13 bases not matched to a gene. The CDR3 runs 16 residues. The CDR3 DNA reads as TGTGCCAGCAGCCCACCACCTCGGACAGGGGTCCACGAGCAGTACTTC. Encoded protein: CASSPPPRTGVHEQYF. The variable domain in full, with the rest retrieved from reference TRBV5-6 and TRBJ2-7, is DAGVTQSPTHLIKTRGQQVTLRCSPKSGHDTVSWYQQALGQGPQFIFQYYEEEERQRGNFPDRFSGHQFPNYSSELNVNALLLGDSALYLCASSPPPRTGVHEQYFGPGTRLTVT.

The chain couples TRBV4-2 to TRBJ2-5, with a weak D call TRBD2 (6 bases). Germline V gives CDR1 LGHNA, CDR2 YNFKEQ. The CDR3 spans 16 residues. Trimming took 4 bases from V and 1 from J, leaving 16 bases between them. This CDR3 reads CASSPTSSASQETQYF. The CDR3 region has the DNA TGTGCCAGCAGCCCGACTAGTAGCGCCTCCCAAGAGACCCAGTACTTC.